This TCR beta chain appears in the sequencing data of a study of shared clonotypes between healthy human individuals. Study background: Donors had three CD4 naive, three CD4 memory, two CD8 naive and one CD8 memory plate apiece.

V lost 6 bases and J lost 2, with 13 bases in between. The length of the CDR3 is 14 residues. The germline V gene has CDR1 SNHLY and CDR2 FYNNEI. The healthy adult donors were HIV-negative and reported no recent acute infections or vaccinations. A CD45RA+ naive subset and a CD45RA-negative memory subset were split from CD4+ cells. Concerning this clone itself: Its antigen is as yet unknown.

Study observations and caveats: A handful of donors had around 5% of their naive CD4 clonotypes in common.

This table comes from immunoSEQ multiplex PCR, and its TCRdb copy is limited to in-frame clones, with some not included. This sample yields about 600,000 clones, of which about 97% are seen a single time; about 0.06% belongs to the top ten. The origin of this receptor is a woman aged 25 to 39 in good health. Sequenced: naive CD4+ T cells sorted from blood. Subset noted: CD45RA+ positively selected. This chain uses TRBV2 with TRBJ2-5; D unresolved. CDR3 amino acids: CASRNTATQETQYF. The CDR3 DNA reads TGTGCCAGCAGGAACACTGCTACTCAAGAGACCCAGTACTTC.